This TCR beta chain was sequenced for a study of long-term antiretroviral therapy in people with HIV (dated 2022 in TCRdb). Notes on the research overall: The earliest samples were collected about a decade before the 2015 WHO recommendation for immediate ART, when ART was typically delayed until CD4 counts fell. Whether ART initiation and durable HIV suppression were associated with changes in peripheral blood TRB repertoire composition and diversity was tested in a retrospective serial study. The cohort contributed 150 to 200 cryopreserved PBMC samples from fewer than 35 adults with confirmed HIV infection, collected serially over a mean of approximately six years (range 1-12). About 35% of the 30 participants with HIV were female. No cross-contamination during QIAcube processing turned up in test extractions that ran a monoclonal T-cell line alongside some 34 polyclonal samples.

Concerning this clone: Its binding antigen is unknown. The sample holds no much larger clone one base away, and base qualities are not on file.

Here is what the overall study found, with its caveats: Since PBMC availability was limited, sequencing covered only the TCR beta chain, with no alpha chain pairing. Unsorted PBMC were profiled instead of sorted CD4+ and CD8+ T cells because pre-ART samples had limited cell numbers. Narrower CDR3 length ranges were observed in HIV repertoires than in controls, and an antigen-experienced repertoire with only a slight naive shift after ART was suggested by the network structure. The repertoire was dominated across all time points by expanded TRB clones identified before ART initiation, although this dominance was seen to fluctuate and to decrease in many PLHIV after ART. No data were available on ART adherence, viral resistance or therapy changes, limiting inferences about post-ART repertoire changes. A significant increase in TRB diversity was found to be associated with ART initiation, although TRB diversity was observed to remain significantly below that of transplant donor controls even after long-term ART. The samples span the years 2004 to 2017, and the ART regimens used at that time may not be as effective as current regimens.

Reading from cysteine to phenylalanine, the CDR3 counts 14 amino acids. Only CDR3 DNA is held: 42 bases, read in frame from base 1. CDR1 is given as MNHEY and CDR2 as SMNVEV, both from the germline V gene (reference sequence). The V end gives up 3 bases and the J end 5 bases, leaving 4 bases in the junction not matched to a gene. The immunoSEQ hsTCRB v3.0 assay was used at survey level resolution for TRB variable region sequencing. A depth of about 40,000-50,000 T-cell genomes per sample was targeted for TRB sequencing. An Illumina MiSeq with a v3 150-cycle kit was used to sequence the pooled TRB libraries. In the source study's methods: Repertoire analysis was run in R within a reproducible Nextflow workflow that covered QC, data transformation and analysis. LymphoSeq2, an R package for exploring AIRR-Seq data, was used to implement custom analyses. Four samples that produced fewer than 5000 total TRB sequences were removed, so 200 or so HIV repertoires were analyzed. Among the 190 or so HIV repertoires that were kept, under 60 were collected before ART initiation and 120 to 140 were collected after ART initiation. Each repertoire was downsampled to 5000 TRB nucleotide sequences, and summary statistics were averaged across 100 downsampling iterations. TRB sequences were retained for analysis only if CDR3 regions of at least seven amino acids were present. Diversity was assessed using a clonality score derived from Shannon entropy and using the Gini coefficient. Repertoire networks linked the top 5000 CDR3 amino acid sequences whenever two sequences differed by an edit distance of one. For TRB CDR3 amino acid sequences, GLIPH2 was used to predict antigen specificity groups and MHC restriction. To flag known associations with CMV, EBV, HIV or tissue antigens, CDR3 amino acid sequences were compared against VDJdb and McPAS-TCR. Pre-ART, post-ART and control groups were compared with Wilcoxon signed-rank tests and Holm-Bonferroni correction. Drawn from immuneACCESS, this table holds only the in-frame rearrangements with V and J called that TCRdb kept. Clones are partly lost; checked studies trace under half to an unresolved V gene and leave the rest unexplained. The V and J calls and clone size were taken over from that table, and D and trimming were inferred from the DNA. For this sample the table gives about 28,000 clones, of which roughly 90% were detected only once. The top ten hold less than 4.5% of the sample.

Inclusion was restricted to participants for whom at least one PBMC sample before ART initiation and at least two post-ART samples were available. Treatment was received in the United States of America by all participants with HIV. Before DNA extraction, cryopreserved samples of about 1-10 million PBMC were thawed and washed. At the time of the earliest PBMC sample, participants with HIV were aged between about 23 and 54 years. Each participant contributed PBMC samples from 1-4 timepoints before ART initiation and 2-8 timepoints after ART initiation, with a median of 7 samples. Serial HIV viral load, CD4+ T-cell count, ART history and demographic data were obtained for every participant. Genomic DNA was extracted from unsorted PBMC with a Qiagen kit on a QIAcube, processed in batches of 12 samples.

Rearrangement joined TRBV27 to TRBJ1-5; 7 bases in the junction line up with TRBD1. This sample comprised unsorted PBMCs, obtained 3.1 years after starting antiretroviral therapy. The sequence came from a man younger than 30 with HIV. The sequenced DNA: TGTGCCAGCAGTTTCGACAGGGCGTATCAGCCCCAGCATTTT. Its coded protein is CASSFDRAYQPQHF.